The 20 T cell receptor beta chains reported below all come from one sample, sequenced in a study of vaccination and CD4 T cells after COVID-19. For these receptors, no antigen is known. Treatment here: roughly 10-day PBMC culture with coronavirus spike peptide pools or control peptides (ViraFEST assay). Scientists ran DNA taken from cultured CD4+ T cells through the Oncomine TCR Beta short-read assay for sequencing. MiXCR was run by TCRdb on the PCR reads, yielding one entry per CDR3 protein. The data contain 11,000 to 15,000 distinct CDR3 sequences, approximately 55% of them singletons. Sequences were derived from CD4+ T cells from blood, cultured in vitro, sampled before SARS-CoV-2 vaccination. These receptor sequences come from a human donor who had recovered from COVID-19.

This clonotype was recorded once. The V and J genes are TRBV5-4 and TRBJ2-1, with 8 bases that match TRBD2. The length of the CDR3 is 13 residues. Trimming took 6 bases from V and 4 from J; bases not matched to a gene: 3. Germline CDR1 reads SGHNT; CDR2 reads YYREEE (reference sequence). The CDR3 is CASTAGVYNEQFF. For the CDR3, the DNA is TGTGCCAGCACAGCGGGAGTGTACAATGAGCAGTTCTTC.

Comment on this clonotype: Relative to the germline gene, one junction end is altered; a read error may explain this. The chain has TRBV7-9 and TRBJ2-2; TRBD2 matches 8 bases. Per germline, CDR1 SEHNR and CDR2 FQNEAQ (reference sequence). CDR3 size: 15 residues. CDR3 sequence reads: CASSVAGPNTGELFF. CDR3 sequence (DNA): TGTGCCAGCAGCGTAGCGGGACCGAACACCGGGGAGCTGTTTTTT.

This clonotype occurred a few times. The chain links TRBV6-1 to TRBJ1-2; tentatively, D is TRBD1 (6 bases). CDR3 length: 19 amino acids. Germline lookup yields CDR1 MNHNS and CDR2 SASEGT. Trimming cost V 2 bases and J 3 bases, with 25 bases left between them. DNA for the CDR3: TGTGCCAGCAGTGAAAGGCCGTCGAGCGGGGGCGGAGGTCACTATGGCTACACCTTC. This encodes CASSERPSSGGGGHYGYTF.

The V and J genes are TRBV20-1 and TRBJ2-3; 10 bases match TRBD2. Germline loops: CDR1 DFQATT, CDR2 SNEGSKA (reference sequence). Trimming took 2 bases from V and 6 from J; bases not matched to a gene: 5. The CDR3 is 14 residues long. The CDR3 sequence: CSARLAGVVDTQYF. The CDR3 nucleotides are TGCAGTGCTAGACTAGCGGGAGTTGTGGATACGCAGTATTTT.

V is TRBV6-1 and J is TRBJ2-7; the D gene is possibly TRBD2 (6 bases). CDR3 length equals 15 residues. The germline CDR1 and CDR2 sequences are MNHNS and SASEGT. Trimming shortened V by 5 bases and J by 7 bases, and 21 bases separated the two germline ends. The CDR3 region is CASSKSSGDLGEQYF. The CDR3 DNA is TGTGCCAGCAGTAAGTCCTCGGGGGACCTGGGGGAGCAGTACTTC.

The V call is TRBV27, the J call TRBJ1-1, with D unresolved. Germline lookup yields CDR1 MNHEY and CDR2 SMNVEV (reference sequence). V shed 5 bases and J shed 4 bases, with 17 bases lying between them. The CDR3 spans 15 residues. The CDR3 sequence: CASSSLSGVGTEAFF. The DNA for the CDR3 is TGTGCCAGCAGTAGCCTATCCGGAGTGGGCACTGAAGCTTTCTTT.

V and J are TRBV5-3 and TRBJ2-1; the D gene is possibly TRBD1 (5 bases). TRBV5-3 is an ORF, and what it does is uncertain. This CDR3 region has 13 residues. With 3 bases removed from V and 9 bases from J, the gap between germline ends came to 13 bases. The CDR3 region is CARSWGPRCEQFF. The CDR3, as DNA: TGTGCCAGAAGCTGGGGCCCGCGGTGTGAGCAGTTCTTC.

The J gene is TRBJ1-1, the V gene TRBV5-1; no definite D call. The CDR3 is made up of 13 amino acids. With 0 bases removed from V and 11 bases from J, the gap between germline ends came to 14 bases. Germline CDR1 and CDR2: SGHRS and YFSETQ. In DNA form, the CDR3 reads TGCGCCAGCAGCTTGGTGGGAAGGAGCCAGGCTTTCTTT. Protein: CASSLVGRSQAFF.

The rearrangement links TRBV27 to TRBJ1-6; maybe TRBD1 (5 bases). The CDR3 sequence is 16 residues long. Looked up from germline, CDR1 is MNHEY and CDR2 is SMNVEV (reference sequence). The germline V and J ends were trimmed by 3 bases and 2 bases, with 11 bases remaining between them. CDR3: CASSFIRVTYNSPLHF. The CDR3 DNA reads TGTGCCAGCAGTTTTATCAGGGTTACCTATAATTCACCCCTCCACTTT.

This clonotype was seen once. V gene TRBV20-1 combines with J gene TRBJ1-1; D possibly corresponds to TRBD1 (6 bases). Germline V CDR1 and CDR2: DFQATT, SNEGSKA (reference sequence). The V and J ends lost 1 base and 0 bases respectively, with 9 bases between them. The CDR3 spans 14 residues. For the CDR3, the DNA is TGCAGTGCTAGAGCGGGGGGCCTGAACACTGAAGCTTTCTTT. Its translation is CSARAGGLNTEAFF.

This chain joins TRBV7-8 and TRBJ2-2; 8 bases are shared with TRBD2. The germline V gene has CDR1 SGHVS and CDR2 FQNEAQ. CDR3 size: 15 residues. V shed 6 bases and J 7 bases; nucleotides not matched to a gene: 10. The CDR3 sequence: CASRNLAGEGGELFF. As DNA, the CDR3 is TGTGCCAGCAGAAACCTAGCGGGTGAGGGCGGGGAGCTGTTTTTT.

This clonotype was seen a few times. The rearrangement links TRBV27 to TRBJ1-6; D unresolved. CDR1 MNHEY and CDR2 SMNVEV come from the germline V gene (reference sequence). The length of the CDR3 is 16 residues. V lost 5 bases to trimming and J lost 9 bases, with 20 bases between them. The CDR3 coding sequence is TGTGCCAGCAGTCTTCAACTTCTGGCCCCAATTTCACCCCTCCACTTT. This gives the protein CASSLQLLAPISPLHF.

The V call is TRBV7-2, the J call TRBJ2-5; TRBD1 aligns across 8 bases. Trimming cost V 6 bases and J 2 bases; bases outside gene matches: 8. The germline V gene has CDR1 SGHTA and CDR2 FQGNSA. The CDR3 covers 15 residues. CDR3 sequence reads: CASRKPGTGQETQYF. In nucleotides, the CDR3 is TGTGCCAGCAGGAAGCCCGGGACAGGACAAGAGACCCAGTACTTC.

This clonotype was found a few times. The rearrangement uses TRBV6-1 and TRBJ2-5; possibly TRBD1 or TRBD2 for D (5 bases each). Germline CDR1 MNHNS, CDR2 SASEGT. This CDR3 region has 15 residues. V was pared by 5 bases and J by 5 bases, with 18 bases between. The CDR3 is CASSIGTGRWETQYF. In DNA, the CDR3 is TGTGCCAGCAGTATTGGGACCGGCAGATGGGAGACCCAGTACTTC.

The rearrangement links TRBV20-1 to TRBJ2-5, with 11 positions matching TRBD2. V shed 6 bases, J shed 3 bases, and the junction held 6 bases outside the gene matches. Germline values: CDR1 DFQATT, CDR2 SNEGSKA (reference sequence). The CDR3 runs 14 residues. The CDR3 DNA follows: TGCAGTGCGACAACTAGCGGGAGAGAAGAGACCCAGTACTTC. It codes for CSATTSGREETQYF.

The CDR3 sequence: CASSLGRPGANVLTF. The DNA of the CDR3 is TGTGCCAGCAGTTTGGGGCGGCCTGGGGCCAACGTCCTGACTTTC. V usage is TRBV12-3 or TRBV12-4 and J usage is TRBJ2-6, with D perhaps matching TRBD1 (5 bases). Trimming removed 3 bases at V and 2 bases at J, with 8 bases between. This CDR3 comprises 15 residues.

The rearrangement uses TRBV7-8 and TRBJ2-7; 7 nucleotides agree with TRBD2. The length of the CDR3 is 13 residues. Unmatched junction bases numbered 4, after V lost 1 base and J lost 7 bases. The germline gives CDR1 SGHVS, CDR2 FQNEAQ. The CDR3 reads CASSLDGGREQYF. For the CDR3, the DNA is TGTGCCAGCAGCTTAGACGGGGGGAGGGAGCAGTACTTC.

V is TRBV20-1 and J is TRBJ2-2; 13 bases fit TRBD2. CDR1 and CDR2 from the germline V gene are DFQATT and SNEGSKA (reference sequence). V dropped 3 bases and J dropped 4; count of bases not matched to a gene: 8. This CDR3 region has 17 residues. CDR3 amino acids: CSASGTSGMVGTGELFF. The DNA of the CDR3 is TGCAGTGCTAGCGGGACTAGCGGGATGGTGGGCACCGGGGAGCTGTTTTTT.

The rearrangement uses TRBV28 and TRBJ2-3; D may correspond to TRBD1 or TRBD2 (5 bases each). V was pared by 7 bases and J by 3 bases, with 17 bases between. This CDR3 is 15 amino acids long. Germline V gene lookup returns CDR1 MDHEN and CDR2 SYDVKM. CDR3 coding DNA: TGTGCCAGCATCTCACGAGTATGGGGGACAGATACGCAGTATTTT. Its protein is CASISRVWGTDTQYF.

This chain connects TRBV27 to TRBJ1-6; possible D gene TRBD1, 5 bases. Germline CDR1 MNHEY, CDR2 SMNVEV (reference sequence). This CDR3 comprises 13 residues. Trimming left V 9 bases short and J 9 bases short, with 15 bases between. CDR3 bases: TGTGCCAGTTCCGGGGCAGGGTTTTCACCCCTCCACTTT. This encodes CASSGAGFSPLHF.